A single sample is the source of the 9 T cell receptor beta chains below, sequenced in a study of cytomegalovirus exposure and HLA in healthy donors. Primers: 60 Vbeta forward and 13 Jbeta reverse. Clones were sequenced by immunoSEQ multiplex PCR, and TCRdb holds only the in-frame ones, with some missing. The sample includes tens of thousands of clones, about four fifths seen only once; the top ten take about 7.3%. The sample was PBMCs. These receptors all come from a man in his thirties or forties in good health and CMV-seronegative.

CDR3: CASSPLGQVSYEQYF. The CDR3 DNA reads as TGTGCCAGCAGTCCTCTGGGACAGGTGAGCTACGAGCAGTACTTC. This chain links TRBV27 with TRBJ2-7, with TRBD1 matching 8 bases. The CDR3 has 15 residues. CDR1 is MNHEY, CDR2 SMNVEV, per germline (reference sequence). J gave up 3 bases and V 5 bases, and 9 bases lay outside the gene matches.

This clone turned up a few times. The genes are TRBV6-5 and TRBJ1-3; unclear D gene. CDR1 MNHEY and CDR2 SVGAGI come from the germline V gene. The CDR3 consists of 15 residues. Trimming cost V 0 bases and J 2 bases, with 8 bases left between them. The CDR3 protein is CASSYSSGAGNTIYF. In DNA, the CDR3 is TGTGCCAGCAGTTACTCTTCCGGTGCTGGAAACACCATATATTTT.

This clone was seen more than once but under ten times. The chain recombines TRBV30 with TRBJ1-2; perhaps TRBD1 as D (5 bases). The CDR3 sequence is 13 residues long. Germline CDR1 is GTSNPN and CDR2 is SVGIG (reference sequence). V dropped 2 bases and J dropped 2 bases, with 9 bases sitting between them. The CDR3 loop reads CAWSYGANYGYTF. CDR3 coding DNA: TGTGCCTGGAGTTATGGGGCCAACTATGGCTACACCTTC.

The V call is TRBV25-1, the J call TRBJ2-1; 7 bases map to TRBD1. This CDR3 is 14 amino acids long. The V gene's germline CDR1 is MGHDK and CDR2 SYGVNS. Losses at the gene ends were 5 bases for V and 5 bases for J; bases not matched to a gene: 6. CDR3 in amino acids: CASSLAGQDNEQFF. CDR3 nucleotide sequence: TGTGCCAGCAGTCTCGCTGGACAGGACAATGAGCAGTTCTTC.

The chain is built from TRBV19 and TRBJ2-1; 7 bases agree with TRBD1. Germline V lookup: CDR1 LNHDA, CDR2 SQIVND (reference sequence). This CDR3 comprises 14 residues. Trimming at V came to 7 bases and at J to 5 bases, leaving 8 bases not matched to a gene. CDR3 nucleotides: TGTGCCAGTAAAGACCAGGGGGTCAACAATGAGCAGTTCTTC. Translated, it gives CASKDQGVNNEQFF.

V is TRBV9 and J is TRBJ2-2; 11 nucleotides align to TRBD2. Germline V gene data show CDR1 as SGDLS and CDR2 as YYNGEE. J was trimmed by 6 bases and V by 3 bases; bases with no gene match: 1. This CDR3 has 14 residues. CDR3 region: CASSGSGGAGELFF. Here the CDR3 DNA reads TGTGCCAGCAGCGGTAGCGGGGGGGCCGGGGAGCTGTTTTTT. The full variable domain, rest sourced from reference TRBV9 and TRBJ2-2, is DSGVTQTPKHLITATGQRVTLRCSPRSGDLSVYWYQQSLDQGLQFLIQYYNGEERAKGNILERFSAQQFPDLHSELNLSSLELGDSALYFCASSGSGGAGELFFGEGSRLTVL.

The chain has TRBV10-2 and TRBJ2-1; TRBD1 agrees at 10 bases. Unmatched junction bases numbered 5, after V lost 7 bases and J lost 2 bases. Germline CDR1 and CDR2: WSHSY and SAAADI. CDR3 length: 15 amino acids. The CDR3 here is CASTPGQGPYNEQFF. The CDR3 DNA is TGCGCCAGCACCCCGGGACAGGGGCCCTACAATGAGCAGTTCTTC.

This sequence joins TRBV6-1 and TRBJ2-1; possibly TRBD1 for D (6 bases). The CDR3 has 17 amino acids. Germline V gene data show CDR1 as MNHNS and CDR2 as SASEGT. Trimming left V 2 bases short and J 5 bases short, with 19 bases between. The CDR3 is CASSETTGKLINNEQFF. The CDR3 DNA reads as TGTGCCAGCAGTGAAACGACAGGAAAACTAATTAACAATGAGCAGTTCTTC.

V and J are TRBV15 and TRBJ1-4, with D maybe TRBD1 (6 bases). Trimming left V 8 bases short and J 8 bases short, with 21 bases between. In germline, CDR1 is LNHNV, CDR2 YYDKDF (reference sequence). This CDR3 comprises 15 residues. CDR3 residues: CATAVDWGGEEKLFF. DNA for the CDR3: TGTGCCACCGCAGTCGATTGGGGGGGCGAAGAAAAACTGTTTTTT.